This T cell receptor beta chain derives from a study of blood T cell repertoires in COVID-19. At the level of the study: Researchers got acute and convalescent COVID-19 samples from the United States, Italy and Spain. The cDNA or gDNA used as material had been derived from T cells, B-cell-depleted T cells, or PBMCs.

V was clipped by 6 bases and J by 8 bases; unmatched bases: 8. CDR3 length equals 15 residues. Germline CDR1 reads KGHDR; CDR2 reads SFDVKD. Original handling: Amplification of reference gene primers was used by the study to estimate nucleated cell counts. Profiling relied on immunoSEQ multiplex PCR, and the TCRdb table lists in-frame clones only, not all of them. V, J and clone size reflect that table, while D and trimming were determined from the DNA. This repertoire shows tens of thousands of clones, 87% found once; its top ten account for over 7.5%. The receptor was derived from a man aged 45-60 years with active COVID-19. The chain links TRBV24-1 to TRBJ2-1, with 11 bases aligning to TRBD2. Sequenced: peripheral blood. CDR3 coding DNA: TGTGCCACCAGTTTTGCTAGCGGGGGGAAAGATGAGCAGTTCTTC. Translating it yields CATSFASGGKDEQFF.